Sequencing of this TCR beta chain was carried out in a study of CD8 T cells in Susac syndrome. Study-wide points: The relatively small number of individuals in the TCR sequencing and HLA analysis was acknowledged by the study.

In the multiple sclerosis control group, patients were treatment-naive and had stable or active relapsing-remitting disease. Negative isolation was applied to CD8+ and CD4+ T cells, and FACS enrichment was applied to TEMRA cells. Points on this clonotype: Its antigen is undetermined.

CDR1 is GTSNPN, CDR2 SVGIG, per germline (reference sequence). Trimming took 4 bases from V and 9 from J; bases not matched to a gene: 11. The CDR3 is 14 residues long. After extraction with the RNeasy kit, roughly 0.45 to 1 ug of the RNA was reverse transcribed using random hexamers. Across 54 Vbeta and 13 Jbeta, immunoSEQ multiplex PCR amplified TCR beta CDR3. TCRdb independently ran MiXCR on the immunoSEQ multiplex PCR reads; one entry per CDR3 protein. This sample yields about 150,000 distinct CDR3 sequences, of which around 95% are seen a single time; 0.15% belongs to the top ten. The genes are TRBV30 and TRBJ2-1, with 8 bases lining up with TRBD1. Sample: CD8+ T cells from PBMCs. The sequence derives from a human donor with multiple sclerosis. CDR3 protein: CAWTRTGLGGEQFF. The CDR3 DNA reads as TGTGCCTGGACCCGGACAGGGTTAGGAGGTGAGCAGTTCTTC.